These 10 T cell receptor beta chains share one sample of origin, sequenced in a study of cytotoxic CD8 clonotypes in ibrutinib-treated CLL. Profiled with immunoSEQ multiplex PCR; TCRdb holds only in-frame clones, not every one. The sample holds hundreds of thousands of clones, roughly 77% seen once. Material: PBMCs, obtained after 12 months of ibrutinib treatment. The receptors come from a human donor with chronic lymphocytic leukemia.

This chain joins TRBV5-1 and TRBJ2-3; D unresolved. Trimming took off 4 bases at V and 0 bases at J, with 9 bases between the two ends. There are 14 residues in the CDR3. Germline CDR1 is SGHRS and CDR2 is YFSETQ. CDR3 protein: CASSKSLSTDTQYF. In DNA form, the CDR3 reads TGCGCCAGCAGCAAGTCCTTAAGCACAGATACGCAGTATTTT.

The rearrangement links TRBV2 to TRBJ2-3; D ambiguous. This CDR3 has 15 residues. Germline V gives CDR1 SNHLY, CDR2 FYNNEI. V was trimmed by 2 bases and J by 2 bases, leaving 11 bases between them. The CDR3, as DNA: TGTGCCAGCAGTGAAAGGCTAGTCCCCACAGATACGCAGTATTTT. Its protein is CASSERLVPTDTQYF.

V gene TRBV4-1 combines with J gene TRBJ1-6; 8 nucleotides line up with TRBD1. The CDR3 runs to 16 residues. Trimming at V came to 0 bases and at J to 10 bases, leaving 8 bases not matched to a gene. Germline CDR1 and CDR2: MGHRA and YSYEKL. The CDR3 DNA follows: TGCGCCAGCAGCCAAGACAGGGGGACAGGAGCCTCACCCCTCCACTTT. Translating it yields CASSQDRGTGASPLHF.

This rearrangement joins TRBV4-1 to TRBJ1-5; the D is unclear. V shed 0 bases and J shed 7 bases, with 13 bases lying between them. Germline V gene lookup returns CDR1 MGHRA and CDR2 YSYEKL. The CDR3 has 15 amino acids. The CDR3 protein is CASSQDKGGYQPQHF. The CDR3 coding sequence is TGCGCCAGCAGCCAAGACAAGGGAGGGTACCAGCCCCAGCATTTT.

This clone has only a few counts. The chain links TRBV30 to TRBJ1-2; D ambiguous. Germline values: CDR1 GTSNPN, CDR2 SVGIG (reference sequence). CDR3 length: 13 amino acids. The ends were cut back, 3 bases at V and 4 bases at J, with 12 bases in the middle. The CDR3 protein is CAWSQPMGYGYTF. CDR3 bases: TGTGCCTGGAGCCAACCCATGGGCTATGGCTACACCTTC.

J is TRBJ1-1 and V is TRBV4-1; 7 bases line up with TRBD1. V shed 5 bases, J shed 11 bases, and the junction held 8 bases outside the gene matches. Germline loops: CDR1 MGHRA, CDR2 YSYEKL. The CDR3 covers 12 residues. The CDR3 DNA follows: TGCGCCAGCAGCGACAAGGGGGCTGGGGCTTTCTTT. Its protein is CASSDKGAGAFF.

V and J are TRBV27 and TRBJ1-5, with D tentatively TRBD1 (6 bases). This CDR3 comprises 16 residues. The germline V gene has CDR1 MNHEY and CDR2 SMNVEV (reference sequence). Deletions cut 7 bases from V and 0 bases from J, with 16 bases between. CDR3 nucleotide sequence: TGTGCCAGCACCCGAAAGGTAGGGGGTAGCAATCAGCCCCAGCATTTT. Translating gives CASTRKVGGSNQPQHF.

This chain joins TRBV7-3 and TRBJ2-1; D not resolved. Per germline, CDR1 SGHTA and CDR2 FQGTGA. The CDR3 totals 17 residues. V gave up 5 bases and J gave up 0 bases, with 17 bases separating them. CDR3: CASSPRTPTGSYNEQFF. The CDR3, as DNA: TGTGCCAGCAGCCCCAGGACCCCGACCGGCTCCTACAATGAGCAGTTCTTC. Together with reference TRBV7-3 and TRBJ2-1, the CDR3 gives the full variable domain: GAGVSQTPSNKVTEKGKYVELRCDPISGHTALYWYRQSLGQGPEFLIYFQGTGAADDSGLPNDRFFAVRPEGSVSTLKIQRTERGDSAVYLCASSPRTPTGSYNEQFFGPGTRLTVL.

In nucleotides, the CDR3 is TGTGCCAGCAGTTTTAAGGCAGGGGGAAGTGAGCAGTACTTC. Amino acid sequence: CASSFKAGGSEQYF. V is TRBV28 and J is TRBJ2-7; 7 bases line up with TRBD1. The CDR3 contains 14 residues. With 3 bases clipped from V and 7 bases from J, the junction kept 9 bases outside the gene matches. Germline-derived CDR1 and CDR2 are MDHEN and SYDVKM.

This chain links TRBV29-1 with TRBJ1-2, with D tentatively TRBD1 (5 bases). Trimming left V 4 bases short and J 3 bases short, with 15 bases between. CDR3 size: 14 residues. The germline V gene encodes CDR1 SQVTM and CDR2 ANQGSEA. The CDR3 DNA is TGCAGCGTTGCCCTAATGGGGGGGGACTATGGCTACACCTTC. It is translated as CSVALMGGDYGYTF.